A single sample is the source of the 22 T cell receptor beta chains below, sequenced in a study of T cell responses to AZD1222 COVID-19 vaccine. Clones were sequenced by immunoSEQ multiplex PCR, and TCRdb holds only the in-frame ones, with some missing. The data show more than 100,000 clones, approximately 90% seen once. Sequencing used peripheral blood, obtained 28 days after the second AZD1222 dose. The receptors here all came from an adult who received the AZD1222 COVID-19 vaccine.

This clone was picked up a small number of times. This chain links TRBV5-1 with TRBJ1-4; D is unclear. Trimming removed 4 bases at V and 6 bases at J, with 13 bases between. CDR1 and CDR2 (germline): SGHRS, YFSETQ. The CDR3 covers 14 residues. The CDR3 DNA reads as TGCGCCAGCAGCACCTTGGGTCGGGATGAAAAACTGTTTTTT. Protein product: CASSTLGRDEKLFF.

The rearrangement joins TRBV5-4 to TRBJ2-1, with TRBD1 identical over 10 bases. With 4 bases clipped from V and 3 bases from J, the junction kept 4 bases outside the gene matches. CDR1 is SGHNT, CDR2 YYREEE, per germline (reference sequence). The CDR3 is 15 amino acids. CDR3 bases: TGTGCCAGCAGCCCGGACAGGGGGATCTACAATGAGCAGTTCTTC. It specifies CASSPDRGIYNEQFF.

This clone was found once. V and J are TRBV27 and TRBJ1-2; D is undetermined. This CDR3 region has 12 residues. V shed 8 bases and J shed 3 bases, with 10 bases lying between them. Germline lookup yields CDR1 MNHEY and CDR2 SMNVEV (reference sequence). CDR3 residues: CASFGLDYGYTF. The CDR3 DNA is TGTGCCAGCTTTGGTCTGGACTATGGCTACACCTTC.

V gene TRBV2 combines with J gene TRBJ2-7; 7 bases are shared with TRBD2. Germline assignment: CDR1 SNHLY and CDR2 FYNNEI. Trimming cost V 8 bases and J 0 bases; bases outside gene matches: 7. The CDR3 runs to 14 residues. The CDR3 region is CASQGGESSYEQYF. CDR3 DNA sequence: TGTGCCAGCCAGGGAGGGGAAAGCTCCTACGAGCAGTACTTC.

The chain couples TRBV24-1 to TRBJ1-5; 7 bases are shared with TRBD1. The CDR3 covers 16 residues. Germline V lookup: CDR1 KGHDR, CDR2 SFDVKD. V lost 7 bases and J lost 3; bases outside the gene matches: 11. The CDR3 DNA reads as TGTGCCACCAGCCCAGGGGGTTACACCCTCAATCAGCCCCAGCATTTT. Its translation: CATSPGGYTLNQPQHF.

This clone was recorded a few times. The rearrangement uses TRBV24-1 and TRBJ2-7; perhaps TRBD2 as D (6 bases). Trimming took 3 bases from V and 2 from J, leaving 10 bases between them. The CDR3 consists of 14 residues. In germline, CDR1 is KGHDR, CDR2 SFDVKD. The CDR3 loop is CATSDRGFPYEQYF. The CDR3 coding sequence is TGTGCCACCAGTGATCGGGGGTTCCCCTACGAGCAGTACTTC.

V usage is TRBV10-1 and J usage is TRBJ1-2; no definite D call. CDR3 length: 13 residues. Per the germline V gene, CDR1 is WNHNN and CDR2 is SYGVQD (reference sequence). V was pared by 3 bases and J by 1 base, with 6 bases between. The CDR3 loop reads CASSDGFNYGYTF. The CDR3 DNA sequence: TGCGCCAGCAGTGATGGTTTTAACTATGGCTACACCTTC.

The chain employs TRBV19 and TRBJ1-1; D call uncertain. Germline V CDR1 and CDR2: LNHDA, SQIVND (reference sequence). This CDR3 is 13 amino acids long. The V gene lost 1 base and the J gene lost 3 bases, with 6 bases spanning the gap. CDR3 amino acids: CASSIALYTEAFF. CDR3 nucleotides: TGTGCCAGTAGTATAGCCCTGTACACTGAAGCTTTCTTT.

This clone was counted a single time. This rearrangement joins TRBV19 to TRBJ2-7; tentative D call: TRBD2 (5 bases). This CDR3 is built from 15 residues. The V and J ends lost 2 bases and 0 bases respectively, with 11 bases between them. Germline lookup yields CDR1 LNHDA and CDR2 SQIVND (reference sequence). CDR3 amino acids: CASSISGIYSYEQYF. CDR3 sequence (DNA): TGTGCCAGTAGTATATCGGGGATCTACTCCTACGAGCAGTACTTC.

This clone was observed a single time. The rearrangement links TRBV7-6 to TRBJ1-1, with a possible D match to TRBD1 (6 bases). CDR1 and CDR2 (germline): SGHVS, FNYEAQ. V shed 2 bases and J shed 11 bases, with 9 bases lying between them. CDR3 length: 11 amino acids. The CDR3 here is CASSLSGEAFF. The CDR3 DNA is TGTGCCAGCAGCTTATCAGGGGAGGCTTTCTTT.

The chain combines TRBV7-2 with TRBJ2-5; perhaps TRBD2 as D (6 bases). The V gene's germline CDR1 is SGHTA and CDR2 FQGNSA. Deletions cut 6 bases from V and 4 bases from J, with 15 bases between. This CDR3 spans 14 amino acids. CDR3 region: CASSLILAAETQYF. Written as DNA, the CDR3 is TGTGCCAGCAGTTTAATACTAGCAGCAGAGACCCAGTACTTC.

The chain employs TRBV27 and TRBJ2-7; tentatively, D is TRBD2 (6 bases). V lost 1 base and J 6 bases, leaving 10 bases between the germline ends. The CDR3 is 13 amino acids. Germline CDR1 reads MNHEY; CDR2 reads SMNVEV (reference sequence). As DNA, the CDR3 is TGTGCCAGCAGTTTATTCGGGAGTTCCGAGCAGTACTTC. This codes for CASSLFGSSEQYF.

The rearrangement links TRBV6-5 to TRBJ2-7; 7 bases match TRBD1. Germline V gene lookup returns CDR1 MNHEY and CDR2 SVGAGI. This CDR3 is 14 amino acids long. Trimming removed 2 bases from V and 4 bases from J; junction bases left unmatched: 5. For the CDR3, the DNA is TGTGCCAGCAGTTACGGGACAGAATTTTACGAGCAGTACTTC. Amino acids: CASSYGTEFYEQYF.

The gene calls are TRBV4-1 and TRBJ1-2, with D unresolved. Germline V gene data show CDR1 as MGHRA and CDR2 as YSYEKL. This CDR3 has 17 amino acids. Trimming took off 0 bases at V and 1 base at J, with 15 bases between the two ends. In nucleotides, the CDR3 is TGCGCCAGCAGCCAAGATTTACTCAACAGATATAACTATGGCTACACCTTC. Translated: CASSQDLLNRYNYGYTF.

The chain couples TRBV6-1 to TRBJ2-7, with D tentatively TRBD2 (5 bases). The germline V gene encodes CDR1 MNHNS and CDR2 SASEGT. V was cut by 3 bases and J by 4 bases, with 13 bases left in between. The length of the CDR3 is 14 residues. The CDR3 is CASSESGNRYEQYF. The CDR3 coding sequence is TGTGCCAGCAGTGAGTCCGGGAATCGATACGAGCAGTACTTC.

The table lists this clone with a count of one. The chain joins TRBV19 to TRBJ2-7; weak D call: TRBD1 (6 bases). CDR3 length: 15 amino acids. Germline CDR1 and CDR2: LNHDA and SQIVND (reference sequence). V lost 8 bases and J lost 3, with 20 bases in between. This CDR3 reads CASSETSGANYEQYF. The DNA of the CDR3 is TGTGCCAGTTCGGAGACGTCAGGGGCAAACTACGAGCAGTACTTC.

The J gene is TRBJ2-2, the V gene TRBV16; D not certain. Germline V gene data show CDR1 as KGHSY and CDR2 as FQNENV. V gave up 2 bases and J gave up 3 bases, with 7 bases separating them. CDR3 length equals 14 residues. The CDR3 loop is CASSQKVDTGELFF. Written as DNA, the CDR3 is TGTGCCAGCAGCCAAAAGGTGGACACCGGGGAGCTGTTTTTT.

The chain combines TRBV28 with TRBJ1-1; 7 nucleotides line up with TRBD1. The CDR3 is 14 residues long. With V trimmed by 5 bases and J by 7 bases, 10 bases remained unmatched. Germline V gene sequence: CDR1 MDHEN, CDR2 SYDVKM. CDR3 DNA sequence: TGTGCCAGCAGTCCCCCTGACAGGGTTGGTGAAGCTTTCTTT. Protein: CASSPPDRVGEAFF. The full variable domain, with the rest looked up from reference TRBV28 and TRBJ1-1, is DVKVTQSSRYLVKRTGEKVFLECVQDMDHENMFWYRQDPGLGLRLIYFSYDVKMKEKGDIPEGYSVSREKKERFSLILESASTNQTSMYLCASSPPDRVGEAFFGQGTRLTVV.

This clone was recorded only once. This rearrangement joins TRBV5-4 to TRBJ1-2; D might be TRBD1 (5 bases). This CDR3 spans 15 amino acids. Trimming removed 0 bases from V and 5 bases from J, with 14 bases in between. CDR1 is SGHNT, CDR2 YYREEE, per germline (reference sequence). The CDR3 DNA reads TGTGCCAGCAGCTTGGAGGGGCGCGGGGTATATGGCTACACCTTC. Residues: CASSLEGRGVYGYTF.

V gene TRBV5-1 combines with J gene TRBJ2-7; TRBD2 matches at 10 bases. The germline V gene encodes CDR1 SGHRS and CDR2 YFSETQ. V gave up 6 bases and J gave up 4 bases; unmatched junction bases: 10. This CDR3 contains 15 residues. The CDR3 sequence: CASTKELAGAYEQYF. Here the CDR3 DNA reads TGCGCCAGCACCAAAGAGCTAGCGGGAGCGTACGAGCAGTACTTC.

V is TRBV27 and J is TRBJ2-3, with a possible D match to TRBD1 (5 bases). This CDR3 is built from 15 residues. Germline CDR1 MNHEY, CDR2 SMNVEV (reference sequence). V was pared by 10 bases and J by 6 bases, with 23 bases between. The CDR3 protein is CAITHSSSGSDTQYF. In DNA form, the CDR3 reads TGTGCCATCACGCACTCATCTTCAGGGTCCGATACGCAGTATTTT.

The V gene is TRBV24-1, the J gene TRBJ2-1, with 7 bases that match TRBD2. This CDR3 spans 16 amino acids. CDR1 and CDR2 (germline): KGHDR, SFDVKD. V dropped 2 bases and J dropped 4; count of bases not matched to a gene: 7. This chain's CDR3 is CATSDSVGGGYNEQFF. The CDR3, as DNA: TGTGCCACCAGTGATTCAGTCGGGGGAGGGTACAATGAGCAGTTCTTC.